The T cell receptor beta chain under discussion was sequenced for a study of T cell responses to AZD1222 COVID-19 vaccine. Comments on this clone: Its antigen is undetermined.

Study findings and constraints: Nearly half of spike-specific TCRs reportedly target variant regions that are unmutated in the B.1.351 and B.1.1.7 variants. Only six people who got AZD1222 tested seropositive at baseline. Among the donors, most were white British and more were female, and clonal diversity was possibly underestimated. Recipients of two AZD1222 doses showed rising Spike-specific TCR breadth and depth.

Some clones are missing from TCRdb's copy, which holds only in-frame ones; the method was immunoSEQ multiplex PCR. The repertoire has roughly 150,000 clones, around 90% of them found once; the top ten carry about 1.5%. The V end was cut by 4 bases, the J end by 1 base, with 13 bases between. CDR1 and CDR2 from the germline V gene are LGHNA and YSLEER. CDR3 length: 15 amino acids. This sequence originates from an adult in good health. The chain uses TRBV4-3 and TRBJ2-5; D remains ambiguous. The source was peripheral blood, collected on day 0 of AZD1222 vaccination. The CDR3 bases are TGCGCCAGCAGCCCGATCGGCGGCAGCCAAGAGACCCAGTACTTC. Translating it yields CASSPIGGSQETQYF.